These T cell receptor beta chains were read from a single sample in a study of T cell repertoires in cytomegalovirus infection. TCRdb recomputed calls from the reads with MiXCR, one row per CDR3 protein. The table records a few hundred thousand distinct CDR3 sequences, roughly 13% of them present only once. Sequencing was done on a sample of PBMCs. Source of these receptors: a human donor in good health (CMV status not recorded). Some clones in this sample may be carry-over from other donors' samples. CDR3s include the opening cysteine and the closing phenylalanine or tryptophan. D genes are given only for firm matches. Clone size is shown for a subset of rows, as once, few, many or a class of expanded clone.

v_gene	abundance	d_gene	j_gene	CDR3aa	CDR3nt
TRBV7-2	.	.	TRBJ2-5	CASWAGSQETQYF	TGTGCCTCCTGGGCAGGCTCTCAAGAGACCCAGTACTTC
TRBV28	many	.	TRBJ1-6	CASGTDISPLHF	TGTGCCAGCGGGACGGATATTTCACCCCTCCACTTT
TRBV20-1	.	TRBD1	TRBJ1-4	CSARDMDRVGPEKLFF	TGCAGTGCTAGAGACATGGACAGGGTAGGACCTGAAAAACTGTTTTTT
TRBV3-1	few	.	TRBJ1-2	CASSQALSGYTF	TGTGCCAGCAGCCAAGCTCTCTCTGGCTACACCTTC
TRBV28	many	.	TRBJ2-3	CASRSKTQYF	TGTGCCAGCAGATCCAAAACGCAGTATTTT
TRBV29-1	.	.	TRBJ2-7	CSVQLSAGEQYF	TGCAGCGTTCAGCTGTCTGCGGGTGAGCAGTACTTC
TRBV11-1	many	.	TRBJ1-5	CASSPGGAVSNQPQHF	TGTGCCAGCAGCCCGGGCGGAGCAGTTAGCAATCAGCCCCAGCATTTT
TRBV4-1	.	TRBD1	TRBJ2-7	CASSQSRTGGLSYEQYF	TGCGCCAGCAGCCAATCCCGGACAGGGGGCCTCTCCTACGAGCAGTACTTC
TRBV2	.	.	TRBJ2-1	CASSESWGDEQFF	TGTGCCAGCAGTGAGAGTTGGGGCGATGAGCAGTTCTTC
TRBV29-1	.	.	TRBJ1-1	CSASNTEAFF	TGCAGCGCCTCGAACACTGAAGCTTTCTTT
TRBV14	.	.	TRBJ1-1	CASSRLMTGNTEAFF	TGTGCCAGCTCACGGTTAATGACAGGGAACACTGAAGCTTTCTTT
TRBV14	.	.	TRBJ2-6	CASSQGSNVLTF	TGTGCCAGCAGCCAGGGTTCCAACGTCCTGACTTTC
TRBV5-8	.	.	TRBJ1-6	CASSFAQGYNSPLHF	TGTGCCAGCAGCTTCGCACAGGGATACAATTCACCCCTCCACTTT
TRBV10-3	few	.	TRBJ1-5	CAISDGGQPQHF	TGTGCCATCAGTGATGGGGGTCAGCCCCAGCATTTT
TRBV19	many	.	TRBJ2-1	CASSRLQRTGIYNEQFF	TGTGCCAGTAGTAGACTCCAAAGAACGGGCATTTACAATGAGCAGTTCTTC
TRBV12-3/TRBV12-4	many	.	TRBJ1-5	CASSLVSGRNQPQHF	TGTGCCAGCAGTTTAGTGTCAGGGAGAAATCAGCCCCAGCATTTT
TRBV29-1	.	.	TRBJ2-2	CSVEGPVGELFF	TGCAGCGTTGAAGGCCCGGTGGGGGAGCTGTTTTTT